Many counts were recorded for the clone carrying this T cell receptor beta chain. The data belong to a study of blood T cells in healthy people across ages. It was with a sample-barcoded 5' primer and a J-beta primer mix that a second PCR of roughly 6 to 12 cycles was run. A single record per CDR3 protein comes from TCRdb applying MiXCR to the 5' RACE reads. The sample includes some 700,000 distinct CDR3 sequences, about 20% of them seen just once. Extraction yielded at least 6 micrograms of total RNA per sample. There are 13 residues in the CDR3. Sequencing used blood. This chain joins TRBV12-3 or TRBV12-4 and TRBJ2-7; no definite D call. The DNA matches TRBJ2-5 better at its end, which makes the J call doubtful. This sequence originates from a man between 70 and 80 years old in good health. Here the CDR3 DNA reads TGTGCCAGCAGTTTAGGATCGAGCGAGACCCAGTACTTC. Amino acids: CASSLGSSETQYF.